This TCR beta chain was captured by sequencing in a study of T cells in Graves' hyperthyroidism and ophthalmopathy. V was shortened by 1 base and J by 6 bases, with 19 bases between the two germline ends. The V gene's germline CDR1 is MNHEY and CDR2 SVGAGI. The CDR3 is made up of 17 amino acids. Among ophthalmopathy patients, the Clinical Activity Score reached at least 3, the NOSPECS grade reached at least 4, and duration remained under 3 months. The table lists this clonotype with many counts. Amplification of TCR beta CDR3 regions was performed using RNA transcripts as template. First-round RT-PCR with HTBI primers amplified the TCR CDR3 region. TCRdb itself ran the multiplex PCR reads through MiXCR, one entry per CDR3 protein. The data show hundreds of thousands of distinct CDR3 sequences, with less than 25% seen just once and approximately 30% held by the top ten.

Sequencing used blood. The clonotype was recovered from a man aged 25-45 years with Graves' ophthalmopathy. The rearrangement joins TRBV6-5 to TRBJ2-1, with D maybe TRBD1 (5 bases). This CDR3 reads CASSYLKSGAGSNEQFF. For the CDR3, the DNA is TGTGCCAGCAGTTACTTAAAAAGTGGGGCTGGTAGCAATGAGCAGTTCTTC.